These T cell receptor beta chains were read from a single sample in a study of immune cell composition in non-small cell lung cancer. TCRdb's copy holds only in-frame clones and misses some; the assay was immunoSEQ multiplex PCR. The table shows under 5,000 clones, with roughly three quarters occurring only once. Specimen: lung tumor tissue. Source of these receptors: a human donor with non-small cell lung cancer. Each CDR3 is given with its conserved first and last residue. A D gene is named only where the DNA matches it firmly. Rows give clone size only sometimes, using once, few, many, or a class for an expanded clone.

d_gene	abundance	v_gene	j_gene	CDR3nt	CDR3aa
-	-	TRBV20-1	TRBJ2-7	TGCAGTGCTAGTGGGGGCGACGAGCAGTACTTC	CSASGGDEQYF
-	-	TRBV7-2	TRBJ1-5	TGTGCCAGCAGCTTAGAGGGGGATCAGCCCCAGCATTTT	CASSLEGDQPQHF
TRBD2	-	TRBV9	TRBJ2-2	TGTGCCAGCAGCGTAGTAAGGACTAGCCAGGGCACCGGGGAGCTGTTTTTT	CASSVVRTSQGTGELFF
TRBD1	once	TRBV15	TRBJ1-2	TGTGCCACCAGCCCCAGGACAGGAAACTATGGCTACACCTTC	CATSPRTGNYGYTF
-	-	TRBV6-1	TRBJ2-1	TGTGCCACCATTCGTGTCGGGAGAGTCGACAATGAGCAGTTCTTC	CATIRVGRVDNEQFF
-	-	TRBV15	TRBJ2-5	TGTGCCACCAGCAGAGATCCGCGAATGGAGACCCAGTACTTC	CATSRDPRMETQYF
TRBD1	-	TRBV30	TRBJ1-1	TGTGCCTGGAGTGGGATGGGACAGGAGTATGTGGGAACTGAAGCTTTCTTT	CAWSGMGQEYVGTEAFF
TRBD1	-	TRBV7-8	TRBJ2-3	TGTGCCAGCAGCTTAGCGGGACAGAACACAGATACGCAGTATTTT	CASSLAGQNTDTQYF
-	large	TRBV5-1	TRBJ2-3	TGCGCCAGCAGCCCGATGGACAGAAGCACAGATACGCAGTATTTT	CASSPMDRSTDTQYF
-	-	TRBV7-3	TRBJ2-3	TGTGCCAGCAGCTTAAGTGGGAGAGTAGATACGCAGTATTTT	CASSLSGRVDTQYF
TRBD2	-	TRBV5-4	TRBJ2-3	TGTGCCAGCAGCTACGGGGGGGCCGGCACAGATACGCAGTATTTT	CASSYGGAGTDTQYF
-	-	TRBV18	TRBJ2-5	TGTGCCAGCTCACCTAGTACCGGGGGCCAAGAGACCCAGTACTTC	CASSPSTGGQETQYF
TRBD1	-	TRBV13	TRBJ2-7	TGTGCCAGCAGCCGACGACAGGGGGTACACGAGCAGTACTTC	CASSRRQGVHEQYF
-	-	TRBV19	TRBJ2-7	TGTGCCAGTAGTATGTCAGGGGCCGGCTCCTACGAGCAGTACTTC	CASSMSGAGSYEQYF
TRBD1	-	TRBV7-3	TRBJ2-5	TGTGCCAGCAGCTTAGGGGACAGGGGTGGAGAGACCCAGTACTTC	CASSLGDRGGETQYF
TRBD2	-	TRBV10-2	TRBJ2-3	TGCGCCACGCAAGAGGGCGGGGGGAACACAGATACGCAGTATTTT	CATQEGGGNTDTQYF
-	-	TRBV27	TRBJ2-3	TGTGCCAGCAGTTTTACACGCACAGATACGCAGTATTTT	CASSFTRTDTQYF
TRBD1	-	TRBV2	TRBJ1-5	TGTGCCAGCAGTTGGACAGGAGGGAGCAATCAGCCCCAGCATTTT	CASSWTGGSNQPQHF
-	-	TRBV27	TRBJ2-7	TGTGCCAGCAGTTTAGGGGAGCACGACGAGCAGTACTTC	CASSLGEHDEQYF
-	few	TRBV6-1	TRBJ1-1	TGTGCCAGCAGTGCGTCCGGAGTCACTGAAGCTTTCTTT	CASSASGVTEAFF
TRBD2	-	TRBV28	TRBJ2-1	TGTGCCAGCAGCCCAGCGGGAGGGCACTACAATGAGCAGTTCTTC	CASSPAGGHYNEQFF
TRBD1	-	TRBV11-2	TRBJ1-6	TGTGCCAGCAGCTTAGTACAGGGGGCATGGAATTCACCCCTCCACTTT	CASSLVQGAWNSPLHF
-	-	TRBV5-4	TRBJ2-5	TGTGCCAGCAGCTTGGTCAACACTAACCAAGAGACCCAGTACTTC	CASSLVNTNQETQYF
-	-	TRBV6-5	TRBJ1-6	TGTGCCAGCAGTGAGGACAGAGGTTCACCCCTCCACTTT	CASSEDRGSPLHF
TRBD1	-	TRBV6-5	TRBJ1-1	TGTGCCAGCAGTTACTACGGACAGGGGACTGAAGCTTTCTTT	CASSYYGQGTEAFF
-	-	TRBV28	TRBJ1-2	TGTGCCAGCAGTTTATCGACCCCGGAGCAACGTGGCTACACCTTC	CASSLSTPEQRGYTF
TRBD1	-	TRBV11-2	TRBJ2-7	TGTGCCAGCAGCTTAGATCGAGGGGGCCGTTACGAGCAGTACTTC	CASSLDRGGRYEQYF
TRBD1	-	TRBV11-2	TRBJ2-3	TGTGCCAGCAGCCCGGGACAGGGGTGGTCAGATACGCAGTATTTT	CASSPGQGWSDTQYF
TRBD1	-	TRBV6-1	TRBJ1-5	TGTGCCAGCAGGGGGACAGGGAAAGAACAGCCCCAGCATTTT	CASRGTGKEQPQHF
TRBD1	-	TRBV7-2	TRBJ2-3	TGTGCCAGCAGCAGTACAGGGGGGTCCACAGATACGCAGTATTTT	CASSSTGGSTDTQYF
-	-	TRBV14	TRBJ2-3	TGTGCCAGCAGCCCGAGTACAGATACGCAGTATTTT	CASSPSTDTQYF
TRBD1	few	TRBV18	TRBJ1-2	TGTGCCAGCTCACCGGGACAGATACGATTCTTC	CASSPGQIRFF
TRBD2	-	TRBV6-1	TRBJ2-1	TGTGCCAGCGGACGCGGGAGGGCCGGGGCGGATGAGCAGTTCTTC	CASGRGRAGADEQFF
-	-	TRBV6-5	TRBJ1-1	TGTGCCAGCAGTTACTCGACCAGGGCGAACACTGAAGCTTTCTTT	CASSYSTRANTEAFF
-	-	TRBV27	TRBJ1-2	TGTGCCAGCAGCGCGGGATCCCAGATGGGCTACACCTTC	CASSAGSQMGYTF
TRBD1	-	TRBV5-6	TRBJ1-4	TGTGCCAGCAGCACCGGGACAGGGGGACCTAATGAAAAACTGTTTTTT	CASSTGTGGPNEKLFF
-	-	TRBV9	TRBJ2-4	TGTGCCAGCAGCTTCGGACAGAGAGACATTCAGTACTTC	CASSFGQRDIQYF
TRBD2	once	TRBV19	TRBJ2-1	TGTGCCAGTAGTACTAGGACTAGCGGGTCTCAGAATGAGCAGTTCTTC	CASSTRTSGSQNEQFF
TRBD1	-	TRBV5-1	TRBJ1-2	TGCGCCAGCAGCTTAATGTTTAACAGGGGATTCGGGTATGGCTACACCTTC	CASSLMFNRGFGYGYTF
-	-	TRBV19	TRBJ1-5	TGTGCCAGTAGGGACAGTAATCAGCCCCAGCATTTT	CASRDSNQPQHF
TRBD1	few	TRBV6-6	TRBJ2-7	TGTGCCAGCAGTAGCGCCGACAGGGGCCTATATTACGAGCAGTACTTC	CASSSADRGLYYEQYF
-	few	TRBV10-3	TRBJ2-1	TGTGCCATCGGAGCAGATCCGTACAATGAGCAGTTCTTC	CAIGADPYNEQFF
TRBD1	-	TRBV23-1	TRBJ2-6	TGCGCCAGCAGTCAATCTAAATCGGACAGGGGGCAACTCACTGGGGCCAACGTCCTGACTTTC	CASSQSKSDRGQLTGANVLTF
TRBD1	once	TRBV19	TRBJ1-2	TGTGCCAGTACTATGACAGGGGACGGCTATGGCTACACCTTC	CASTMTGDGYGYTF
-	-	TRBV5-1	TRBJ2-3	TGCGCCAGCAGCTTGGCCGGGACATTAAGAGGCACAGATACGCAGTATTTT	CASSLAGTLRGTDTQYF
TRBD2	-	TRBV10-1	TRBJ2-2	TGCGCCAGCAGTGAGTCGCGGGAGACGGCGACCGGGGAGCTGTTTTTT	CASSESRETATGELFF
-	-	TRBV7-2	TRBJ1-3	TGTGCCAGCAGCTTAAGAATGGGAGGGTCTGGAAACACCATATATTTT	CASSLRMGGSGNTIYF